Presented here are 32 T cell receptor beta chains from one specimen sequenced in a study of blood T cell repertoires in COVID-19. Assay used: immunoSEQ multiplex PCR; TCRdb lists only in-frame clones, some missing. The repertoire has fewer than 95,000 clones, less than 85% of them found once; the top ten carry roughly 14%. Source material: peripheral blood. These receptors all come from a human donor in a cohort sampled during active COVID-19.

J is TRBJ2-7 and V is TRBV7-9; 7 bases fit TRBD1. With V trimmed by 6 bases and J by 2 bases, 10 bases remained unmatched. CDR3 length equals 15 residues. Per germline, CDR1 SEHNR and CDR2 FQNEAQ (reference sequence). CDR3 bases: TGTGCCAGCAGAGCTCCGACAGGGTCGGCCTACGAGCAGTACTTC. Protein product: CASRAPTGSAYEQYF.

J is TRBJ2-1 and V is TRBV19, with TRBD2 matching over 10 bases. This CDR3 contains 17 residues. J lost 7 bases, V lost 4 bases, and 13 bases had no gene match. Germline CDR1 and CDR2: LNHDA and SQIVND (reference sequence). In nucleotides, the CDR3 is TGTGCCAGTAGTAGGGGTTGGAGCGGGGGGGCTTTGAATGAGCAGTTCTTC. Its translation: CASSRGWSGGALNEQFF.

This clone came up a few times. V and J are TRBV4-1 and TRBJ2-7; 14 nucleotides agree with TRBD2. Germline loops: CDR1 MGHRA, CDR2 YSYEKL. V lost 1 base to trimming and J lost 4 bases; unmatched junction nucleotides: 6. This CDR3 has 17 residues. The CDR3 spells CASSQGRLAGGPYEQYF. CDR3 DNA sequence: TGCGCCAGCAGCCAAGGACGACTAGCGGGGGGGCCTTACGAGCAGTACTTC.

J is TRBJ1-2 and V is TRBV29-1; 8 nucleotides match TRBD1. The CDR3 sequence is 14 residues long. Germline CDR1 reads SQVTM; CDR2 reads ANQGSEA. The ends lost 4 bases at V and 9 bases at J; junction bases unmatched: 13. CDR3 DNA sequence: TGCAGCGTTGGAAACACAGGGGGGTTTAAGAGCTACACCTTC. Amino acid sequence: CSVGNTGGFKSYTF.

This clone has a handful of counts. The CDR3 loop reads CATSREGRAYEQYF. CDR3 DNA: TGTGCCACCAGCAGAGAGGGCAGGGCCTACGAGCAGTACTTC. This chain links TRBV15 with TRBJ2-7; D possibly corresponds to TRBD1 (5 bases). Germline V CDR1 and CDR2: LNHNV, YYDKDF (reference sequence). V shed 0 bases and J shed 2 bases, with 8 bases lying between them. This CDR3 contains 14 residues.

The chain joins TRBV9 to TRBJ1-4; D might be TRBD1 (5 bases). Trimming pared 4 bases from V and 4 bases from J, leaving 14 bases between. Germline V gene lookup returns CDR1 SGDLS and CDR2 YYNGEE. The CDR3 sequence is 15 residues long. CDR3 in DNA: TGTGCCAGCAGCCCGGGGGGAGGGGTTAATGAAAAACTGTTTTTT. As protein: CASSPGGGVNEKLFF.

This clone turned up a few times. The chain is built from TRBV11-2 and TRBJ1-2, with D tentatively TRBD1 (6 bases). The CDR3 totals 11 residues. In germline, CDR1 is SGHAT, CDR2 FQNNGV. Between the trimmed V and J ends, which lost 4 bases and 8 bases, there was a span of 8 bases. The CDR3 protein is CASSSGAGYTF. In DNA, the CDR3 is TGTGCCAGCAGCTCAGGGGCCGGCTACACCTTC.

Concerning this clone: This specimen includes other DNA sequences encoding the same CDR3. DNA for the CDR3: TGCGCCAGCAGCCCGCTACAGGGCACGAACACTGAAGCTTTCTTT. It codes for CASSPLQGTNTEAFF. The V gene is TRBV5-1, the J gene TRBJ1-1; TRBD1 might be the D (6 bases). Deletions cut 4 bases from V and 1 base from J, with 14 bases between. The CDR3 extends over 15 amino acids. The germline V gene has CDR1 SGHRS and CDR2 YFSETQ.

V gene TRBV24-1 combines with J gene TRBJ2-7, with 9 nucleotides matching TRBD1. The CDR3 sequence is 15 residues long. V lost 4 bases and J lost 4; bases outside the gene matches: 7. The germline CDR1 and CDR2 sequences are KGHDR and SFDVKD. The CDR3: CATSDPGQGRYEQYF. In DNA, the CDR3 is TGTGCCACCAGTGACCCGGGACAGGGTAGGTACGAGCAGTACTTC.

The chain combines TRBV19 with TRBJ2-7, with D unresolved. CDR3 size: 16 residues. V was clipped by 4 bases and J by 0 bases, with 16 bases between them. CDR1 is LNHDA, CDR2 SQIVND, per germline (reference sequence). CDR3 sequence reads: CASSNDGQVGSYEQYF. Written as DNA, the CDR3 is TGTGCCAGTAGTAATGACGGTCAGGTGGGCTCCTACGAGCAGTACTTC.

This CDR3 reads CAISVVVRLNYGYTF. CDR3 nucleotide sequence: TGTGCCATCAGTGTTGTTGTTCGCCTAAACTATGGCTACACCTTC. The J gene is TRBJ1-2, the V gene TRBV10-3, with D unclear. V was cut by 4 bases and J by 2 bases, with 14 bases left in between. Per the germline V gene, CDR1 is ENHRY and CDR2 is SYGVKD. The length of the CDR3 is 15 residues.

The V call is TRBV5-4, the J call TRBJ1-5; TRBD1 is a possible D gene (6 bases). The V end lost 3 bases, the J end lost 0 bases, and 16 bases lay between the germline ends. The germline V gene encodes CDR1 SGHNT and CDR2 YYREEE (reference sequence). This CDR3 region has 17 residues. The CDR3 reads CASSWGPTENSNQPQHF. CDR3 sequence (DNA): TGTGCCAGCAGCTGGGGGCCGACAGAGAATAGCAATCAGCCCCAGCATTTT.

This chain connects TRBV28 to TRBJ1-1; no clear D gene. The CDR3 runs 14 residues. In germline, CDR1 is MDHEN, CDR2 SYDVKM. V was trimmed by 6 bases and J by 10 bases, leaving 21 bases between them. This CDR3 is CASRPSNMIARAFF. CDR3 DNA sequence: TGTGCCAGCAGACCCTCCAACATGATAGCGCGAGCTTTCTTT.

This rearrangement joins TRBV15 to TRBJ2-1, with D possibly being TRBD2 (5 bases). Germline V gene data show CDR1 as LNHNV and CDR2 as YYDKDF (reference sequence). This CDR3 has 17 residues. V was cut by 1 base and J by 6 bases, with 19 bases left in between. The CDR3 spells CATSRGLSGLAGNEQFF. The CDR3 nucleotides read TGTGCCACCAGCAGAGGGCTCTCCGGGCTAGCCGGCAATGAGCAGTTCTTC.

The V gene is TRBV7-9, the J gene TRBJ1-2; TRBD1 aligns across 7 bases. The CDR3 covers 16 residues. V was pared by 4 bases and J by 3 bases, with 11 bases of the junction left unmatched. Germline V gives CDR1 SEHNR, CDR2 FQNEAQ (reference sequence). The CDR3 sequence: CASSSSAHRGDYGYTF. As DNA, the CDR3 is TGTGCCAGCAGCTCCAGTGCCCACAGGGGAGACTATGGCTACACCTTC.

This rearrangement joins TRBV7-3 to TRBJ1-1; D might be TRBD1 (5 bases). V lost 0 bases to trimming and J lost 2 bases, with 13 bases between them. Germline V lookup: CDR1 SGHTA, CDR2 FQGTGA. There are 16 residues in the CDR3. CDR3 in amino acids: CASSLTGRAVNTEAFF. The CDR3 bases are TGTGCCAGCAGCTTAACGGGCAGGGCGGTTAACACTGAAGCTTTCTTT.

The rearrangement links TRBV4-2 to TRBJ2-5; a possible D gene is TRBD1 (6 bases). Trimming shortened V by 2 bases and J by 2 bases, and 15 bases separated the two germline ends. This CDR3 contains 16 residues. CDR1 is LGHNA and CDR2 is YNFKEQ in the germline V gene. This chain's CDR3 is CASSQTQGALQETQYF. Written as DNA, the CDR3 is TGTGCCAGCAGCCAAACACAGGGCGCCCTGCAAGAGACCCAGTACTTC.

The V and J genes are TRBV13 and TRBJ2-3, with TRBD1 matching 7 bases. Germline trimming cut 5 bases from V and 7 bases from J; bases unmatched to any gene: 12. The CDR3 is made up of 15 amino acids. CDR1 and CDR2 (germline): PRHDT, FYEKMQ (reference sequence). The CDR3 region is CASSIPGTATNTQYF. CDR3 sequence (DNA): TGTGCCAGCAGCATCCCCGGGACAGCTACCAATACGCAGTATTTT.

J is TRBJ2-3 and V is TRBV5-4; tentatively, D is TRBD2 (5 bases). The ends were cut back, 4 bases at V and 0 bases at J, with 12 bases in the middle. Germline V lookup: CDR1 SGHNT, CDR2 YYREEE (reference sequence). The CDR3 contains 15 residues. The CDR3 sequence: CASSPDEGSTDTQYF. CDR3 DNA: TGTGCCAGCAGCCCGGACGAGGGTAGCACAGATACGCAGTATTTT.

V gene TRBV7-8 combines with J gene TRBJ2-7; possibly TRBD1 for D (6 bases). Germline lookup yields CDR1 SGHVS and CDR2 FQNEAQ. CDR3 length equals 13 residues. V lost 2 bases, J lost 4 bases, and 9 bases lay in between. The CDR3 here is CASSLRDTYEQYF. DNA of the CDR3: TGTGCCAGCAGCTTACGGGACACTTACGAGCAGTACTTC.

This clone showed up just a few times. The chain carries TRBV6-2 or TRBV6-3 and TRBJ2-5, with 7 positions matching TRBD1. Germline-derived CDR1 and CDR2 are MNHEY and SVGEGT. Trimming cost V 0 bases and J 3 bases; bases outside gene matches: 13. This CDR3 has 18 amino acids. As DNA, the CDR3 is TGTGCCAGCAGTTACTCGGCCGGGACAGAGAAGGTAGAAGAGACCCAGTACTTC. Its translation is CASSYSAGTEKVEETQYF.

This clone has a single count. This chain uses TRBV3-1 (or the pseudogene TRBV3-2) with TRBJ2-5; TRBD2 is a possible D gene (5 bases). The CDR3 consists of 13 residues. Germline V gene sequence: CDR1 LGHDT, CDR2 YNNKEL (reference sequence). V lost 1 base, J lost 6 bases, and 9 bases lay in between. CDR3 sequence: CASSQAGEQTQYF. The CDR3 region has the DNA TGTGCCAGCAGCCAAGCCGGGGAACAGACCCAGTACTTC.

The CDR3 DNA is TGTGCCAGCAGCGAGGGCCCGATGGGTGTAGCCAAAAACATTCAGTACTTC. Translation gives CASSEGPMGVAKNIQYF. The genes are TRBV2 and TRBJ2-4; TRBD2 is a possible D gene (5 bases). In germline, CDR1 is SNHLY, CDR2 FYNNEI. The CDR3 has 17 residues. With 6 bases removed from V and 0 bases from J, the gap between germline ends came to 18 bases.

DNA of the CDR3: TGTGCCAGCAGCCTGAGGGACAGCGGACAGGATGGCTACACCTTC. This translates into CASSLRDSGQDGYTF. This rearrangement joins TRBV3-1 (or the pseudogene TRBV3-2) to TRBJ1-2; TRBD1 matches at 7 bases. The CDR3 has 15 residues. Germline values: CDR1 LGHDT, CDR2 YNNKEL (reference sequence). The V segment lost 4 bases and the J segment 6 bases; nucleotides outside the gene matches: 11.

This clone has more than one count but fewer than ten. This sequence joins TRBV27 and TRBJ2-7, with D possibly TRBD2 on 7 matching bases. The germline CDR1 and CDR2 sequences are MNHEY and SMNVEV (reference sequence). There are 18 residues in the CDR3. Trimming removed 4 bases from V and 2 bases from J, with 24 bases in between. CDR3 region: CASSSTGGGLGVAYEQYF. In DNA form, the CDR3 reads TGTGCCAGCAGTTCCACGGGGGGCGGACTAGGGGTGGCCTACGAGCAGTACTTC.

J is TRBJ2-6 and V is TRBV5-5; D may be TRBD1 (6 bases). This CDR3 spans 17 amino acids. The V end was cut by 4 bases, the J end by 4 bases, with 18 bases between. Germline V lookup: CDR1 SGHKS, CDR2 YYEKEE (reference sequence). The DNA for the CDR3 is TGTGCCAGCAGCGATGACAGGACCAGGTCCGGGGCCAACGTCCTGACTTTC. Protein: CASSDDRTRSGANVLTF.

The chain joins TRBV19 to TRBJ2-5; D is possibly TRBD2 (7 bases). V was cut by 1 base and J by 2 bases, with 11 bases left in between. The CDR3 is 15 residues long. The germline gives CDR1 LNHDA, CDR2 SQIVND (reference sequence). CDR3 in amino acids: CASSIVGGRQETQYF. Here the CDR3 DNA reads TGTGCCAGTAGTATAGTCGGGGGGCGGCAAGAGACCCAGTACTTC.

The chain couples TRBV5-6 to TRBJ1-6, with 7 bases identical to TRBD1. The CDR3 spans 15 residues. Germline V gene sequence: CDR1 SGHDT, CDR2 YYEEEE. Trimming cost V 1 base and J 7 bases; bases outside gene matches: 5. CDR3 protein: CASSLPTGSNSPLHF. The CDR3 nucleotides read TGTGCCAGCAGCTTGCCGACAGGGAGCAATTCACCCCTCCACTTT. Using reference TRBV5-6 and TRBJ1-6 for the parts outside the CDR3, the full variable domain is DAGVTQSPTHLIKTRGQQVTLRCSPKSGHDTVSWYQQALGQGPQFIFQYYEEEERQRGNFPDRFSGHQFPNYSSELNVNALLLGDSALYLCASSLPTGSNSPLHFGNGTRLTVT.

This chain uses TRBV6-4 with TRBJ2-3; 8 bases line up with TRBD2. Germline-derived CDR1 and CDR2 are MRHNA and SNTAGT. The CDR3 is made up of 16 amino acids. J gave up 4 bases and V 0 bases, and 6 bases lay outside the gene matches. The CDR3 spells CASSDSFSGAADTQYF. The CDR3 DNA reads as TGTGCCAGCAGTGACTCTTTTAGCGGGGCCGCAGATACGCAGTATTTT.

V is TRBV6-5 and J is TRBJ2-3; 10 bases map to TRBD2. Per the germline V gene, CDR1 is MNHEY and CDR2 is SVGAGI. This CDR3 contains 15 residues. V dropped 0 bases and J dropped 6; count of bases not matched to a gene: 3. The CDR3: CASSYSTSGSDTQYF. CDR3 nucleotides: TGTGCCAGCAGTTACTCGACTAGCGGGTCGGATACGCAGTATTTT.

This clone turned up a few times. The rearrangement links TRBV4-1 to TRBJ2-2, with 15 bases that match TRBD2. Germline V lookup: CDR1 MGHRA, CDR2 YSYEKL. The CDR3 length is 22 residues. The V segment lost 2 bases and the J segment 0 bases; nucleotides outside the gene matches: 13. CDR3 DNA: TGCGCCAGCAGCCAACCGGGACTAGCGGGGGGCGTTAAGAATGCGAACACCGGGGAGCTGTTTTTT. Protein product: CASSQPGLAGGVKNANTGELFF.

The chain recombines TRBV6-6 with TRBJ1-5; TRBD1 matches at 9 bases. This CDR3 comprises 15 residues. Losses at the gene ends were 7 bases for V and 3 bases for J; bases not matched to a gene: 7. CDR1 and CDR2 from the germline V gene are MNHNY and SVGAGI (reference sequence). The CDR3 DNA reads TGTGCCAGCATTGATGGACAGGGGATCAATCAGCCCCAGCATTTT. Amino acid sequence: CASIDGQGINQPQHF.